These 3 T cell receptor beta chains originate from one sample sequenced in a study of CD8+CD57+ T cells in acquired aplastic anemia. Selection for sequencing was limited to patients who had shown CD8+CD57+ cell expansion by flow cytometry. Genomic DNA, serving as template, underwent TCR beta VDJ and CDR3 profiling. TCRdb re-derived calls from the reads in MiXCR, one entry per CDR3 protein. The sample shows 200,000 or so distinct CDR3 sequences, just under 50% of them seen only once. Sequenced sample: sorted CD4+, CD8+, or CD8+CD57+ T cells (not recorded which) from PBMCs. The receptor set was obtained from a human donor with aplastic anemia.

This clonotype was counted ten times or more. V usage is TRBV19 and J usage is TRBJ1-4; possibly TRBD1 for D (5 bases). The CDR3 covers 13 residues. The germline V gene has CDR1 LNHDA and CDR2 SQIVND (reference sequence). The germline V and J ends were trimmed by 4 bases and 4 bases, with 7 bases remaining between them. DNA of the CDR3: TGTGCCAGTAGTAGGGGCAGTAATGAAAAACTGTTTTTT. Translating gives CASSRGSNEKLFF.

With regard to this clonotype: The junction departs from germline at one end; a sequencing error may be responsible. This CDR3 reads CASSPFQRVNEQFF. DNA of the CDR3: TGTGCCAGCTCACCATTCCAGCGGGTCAATGAGCAGTTCTTC. V usage is TRBV10-1 and J usage is TRBJ2-1, with D tentatively TRBD2 (6 bases). This CDR3 comprises 14 residues. Per germline, CDR1 WNHNN and CDR2 SYGVQD (reference sequence).

The chain recombines TRBV24-1 with TRBJ2-7; the D gene is possibly TRBD2 (6 bases). Trimming took 3 bases from V and 2 from J, leaving 13 bases between them. The CDR3 is made up of 15 amino acids. Germline V gene lookup returns CDR1 KGHDR and CDR2 SFDVKD. CDR3 bases: TGTGCCACCAGTGATCCTCAGGGCGGGACCTACGAGCAGTACTTC. Amino acids: CATSDPQGGTYEQYF.